A selection of T cell receptor beta chains follows, all from one sample in a study of blood T cell repertoires in COVID-19. The protocol was immunoSEQ multiplex PCR, while the TCRdb copy is restricted to in-frame clones and leaves out a portion. The data show around 20,000 clones, around nine tenths seen once. The sequenced sample was peripheral blood. The source is a human donor in a cohort sampled during active COVID-19. Each CDR3 is given with its conserved first and last residue. D genes are given only for firm matches. Not every row has a clone size; where given, it reads once, few, many or a size class.

j_call d_call v_call clone_size cdr3_nt cdr3_aa
TRBJ1-1 NA TRBV28 once TGTGCCAGCAGTTTTTCGGACACAGCGAACACTGAAGCTTTCTTT CASSFSDTANTEAFF
TRBJ2-2 NA TRBV5-1 NA TGCGCCAGCAGCTTCCAGGGGATCGAGGAGCTGTTTTTT CASSFQGIEELFF
TRBJ1-2 NA TRBV19 NA TGTGCCAGTAACGGGGGGAATCGCTATGGCTACACCTTC CASNGGNRYGYTF
TRBJ2-3 NA TRBV24-1 NA TGTGCCACCAGTGATAGGGATGGGGCAAGCACAGATACGCAGTATTTT CATSDRDGASTDTQYF
TRBJ1-1 NA TRBV30 NA TGTGCCTGGACCCGTCGGGAGGACACTGAAGCTTTCTTT CAWTRREDTEAFF
TRBJ2-1 NA TRBV28 NA TGTGCCAGCAGTTCGCACATCGGGATCCAACTTGTGAGGGCAAACAATGAGCAGTTCTTC CASSSHIGIQLVRANNEQFF
TRBJ2-7 TRBD2 TRBV28 NA TGTGCCAGCAGCCACGCTAGCGGGAGACGGGGTGGAGAGCAGTACTTC CASSHASGRRGGEQYF
TRBJ2-2 NA TRBV5-1 NA TGCGCCAGCAGCCTCCTGCGGAGCTACACCGGGGAGCTGTTTTTT CASSLLRSYTGELFF
TRBJ1-5 NA TRBV12-3/TRBV12-4 NA TGTGCCAGCAGCGTACAGGGCTATCAGCCCCAGCATTTT CASSVQGYQPQHF
TRBJ2-1 NA TRBV28 NA TGTGCCAGCAGTCTCCCAGGGGACCGCGAGCAGTTCTTC CASSLPGDREQFF
TRBJ2-5 TRBD1 TRBV7-2 NA TGTGCCAGCAGCTTAGACCCGGGGACAGCCCAAGAGACCCAGTACTTC CASSLDPGTAQETQYF
TRBJ2-7 TRBD2 TRBV24-1 NA TGTGCCACCAGTGACGGGGGGTTGATCGAGCAGTACTTC CATSDGGLIEQYF
TRBJ2-7 TRBD2 TRBV19 NA TGTGCCAGTAGCGCGGGAGGGTCCTACGAGCAGTACTTC CASSAGGSYEQYF
TRBJ2-3 NA TRBV7-2 NA TGTGCCAGCAGCTTAGCGCCCCCGGGTCCAGATACGCAGTATTTT CASSLAPPGPDTQYF
TRBJ1-5 NA TRBV30 NA TGTGCCTGGAGTATTCCAGGGGCGAGCCCCAATCAGCCCCAGCATTTT CAWSIPGASPNQPQHF
TRBJ2-2 TRBD2 TRBV7-2 NA TGTGCCAGCACCTTCCTTAAGGGCGGGAGTTCGAACACCGGGGAGCTGTTTTTT CASTFLKGGSSNTGELFF
TRBJ2-1 TRBD2 TRBV7-8 NA TGTGCCAGCAGCTTATTACTAGCGGGAAATAGTGGCAATGAGCAGTTCTTC CASSLLLAGNSGNEQFF
TRBJ2-1 TRBD2 TRBV7-2 once TGTGCCAGCAGCTTAGACGGTAGCGGGATCACCTACAATGAGCAGTTCTTC CASSLDGSGITYNEQFF
TRBJ2-5 NA TRBV19 NA TGTGCCAGTCGCCCAGGGGTCCAAGAGACCCAGTACTTC CASRPGVQETQYF
TRBJ2-5 TRBD2 TRBV4-3 NA TGCGCCAGCAGCCAAGAGAATAGCGGGAGTTTGGGGACCCAGTACTTC CASSQENSGSLGTQYF
TRBJ2-7 NA TRBV5-6 few TGTGCCAGCAGCACTCTATCCTTCGGGTTCTACGAGCAGTACTTC CASSTLSFGFYEQYF
TRBJ2-5 TRBD2 TRBV7-9 NA TGTGCCAGCAGCTTTTCTAGCGGGGTCCAAGAGACCCAGTACTTC CASSFSSGVQETQYF
TRBJ2-3 TRBD2 TRBV5-3 NA TGTGCCAGAAGCCCCCGGACTAGCGGGAAGACAGATACGCAGTATTTT CARSPRTSGKTDTQYF
TRBJ1-6 TRBD1 TRBV10-3 NA TGTGCCACCACACAGGGGCTGGATAATTCACCCCTCCACTTT CATTQGLDNSPLHF
TRBJ2-3 NA TRBV7-3 few TGTGCCAGCAGCTCGAGCGGTAGCACAGATACGCAGTATTTT CASSSSGSTDTQYF
TRBJ1-5 TRBD1 TRBV10-2 NA TGCGCCAGCCGCGTGACAGGGGGACAGCCCCAGCATTTT CASRVTGGQPQHF
TRBJ1-1 NA TRBV27 NA TGTGCCAGCAGTCGCCCAGGGTCGATGAACACTGAAGCTTTCTTT CASSRPGSMNTEAFF
TRBJ2-5 TRBD2 TRBV3-1/TRBV3-2 NA TGTGCCAGCAGCCAGGCGGGAGGGCGCGGGACCCAGTACTTC CASSQAGGRGTQYF
TRBJ1-1 NA TRBV5-1 NA TGCGCCAGCAGCCCAACGGAGGCCCCGAACACTGAAGCTTTCTTT CASSPTEAPNTEAFF
TRBJ1-2 NA TRBV29-1 NA TGCAGCGTTGAAGACCACAGGGATGGCTACACCTTC CSVEDHRDGYTF
TRBJ1-4 NA TRBV7-6 NA TGTGCCAGCAGCTTAGGTCCTGGGGGGGAAAAACTGTTTTTT CASSLGPGGEKLFF
TRBJ2-3 NA TRBV3-1/TRBV3-2 NA TGTGCCAGCAGCCAAGCAGAGCGCCCCACAGATACGCAGTATTTT CASSQAERPTDTQYF
TRBJ2-7 TRBD1 TRBV5-1 NA TGCGCCAGCAGCTTGACGTACAGGGGGCGGTTTTACGAGCAGTACTTC CASSLTYRGRFYEQYF
TRBJ1-6 TRBD1 TRBV5-4 few TGTGCCAGCAGCTCAGGGGGGCGTGGGACGGGTTCACCCCTCCACTTT CASSSGGRGTGSPLHF
TRBJ1-1 NA TRBV3-1/TRBV3-2 NA TGTGCCAGCAGCCAAGATCGAAGGGAGACTGAAGCTTTCTTT CASSQDRRETEAFF
TRBJ2-1 TRBD2 TRBV15 NA TGTGCCACCAGCCTAAGAGGGACTAGCGGGAGCGATGAGCAGTTCTTC CATSLRGTSGSDEQFF
TRBJ2-7 TRBD1 TRBV19 NA TGTGCCAGTGGGACAGGGGGCGGCCTGGAGCAGTACTTC CASGTGGGLEQYF
TRBJ1-6 NA TRBV7-9 NA TGTGCCAGCAGCCCAGGTGAGGGGACTAGTTCACCCCTCCACTTT CASSPGEGTSSPLHF
TRBJ2-7 TRBD2 TRBV3-1/TRBV3-2 NA TGTGCCAGCAGCCAAGCGGGAGGGAGCGAGCAGTACTTC CASSQAGGSEQYF
TRBJ2-5 TRBD2 TRBV9 NA TGTGCCAGCAGCGTAGCCAGCGGGATGAAGACCCAGTACTTC CASSVASGMKTQYF
TRBJ1-5 NA TRBV6-5 NA TGTGCCAGCAGCCGACAAGGCGATCAGCCCCAGCATTTT CASSRQGDQPQHF
TRBJ1-1 NA TRBV28 NA TGTGCCAGCAGTTTAGAGGTAACTGAAGCTTTCTTT CASSLEVTEAFF
TRBJ2-2 TRBD2 TRBV7-2 once TGTGCCAGCAGCCCCTCCCCGGGACTAGCGGGACGCACCGGGGAGCTGTTTTTT CASSPSPGLAGRTGELFF
TRBJ2-2 NA TRBV27 few TGTGCCAGCAGTTTACGAGGGTACACCGGGGAGCTGTTTTTT CASSLRGYTGELFF
TRBJ2-3 NA TRBV15 NA TGTGCCACCAGCAGTGGCGGGTTGAGTACAGATACGCAGTATTTT CATSSGGLSTDTQYF
TRBJ1-5 TRBD1 TRBV16 NA TGTGCCAGCAGCCCCCAGGGGGGTTATAGCAATCAGCCCCAGCATTTT CASSPQGGYSNQPQHF
TRBJ2-1 NA TRBV5-1 NA TGCGCCAGCAGCTTGGCCATGTACAATGAGCAGTTCTTC CASSLAMYNEQFF
TRBJ1-4 NA TRBV30 NA TGTGCCTGGTCCCCGGGGGGGGCGCCTTCCTATAATGAAAAACTGTTTTTT CAWSPGGAPSYNEKLFF